The text below deals with one T cell receptor (beta chain). Antigen unknown. Produced via immunoSEQ multiplex PCR; TCRdb's table is partial and in-frame only. The data contain about 69,000 clones, about 90% of them singletons. The data were obtained in a study of OX40 agonist ivuxolimab in advanced cancers. Whole-study context: Every patient in dose escalation had hepatocellular carcinoma, melanoma, renal cell or head and neck cancer. People who had prior anti-PD-1, anti-PD-L1 or anti-CTLA-4 therapy could take part, and less than 50% had some.

Study-level findings and limits: With doses of 0.1-3.0 mg/kg, partial responders showed among the lowest clonal expansion.

This CDR3 spans 17 amino acids. Trimming took off 1 base at V and 4 bases at J, with 20 bases between the two ends. The germline CDR1 and CDR2 sequences are SGHTA and FQGNSA. This TCR was sampled from an adult with an advanced solid tumor such as melanoma, head and neck, liver or kidney cancer. Source: CD4+ or CD8+ T cells sorted from blood, taken in a trial of the OX40 agonist ivuxolimab. The rearrangement joins TRBV7-2 to TRBJ2-7, with D tentatively TRBD1 (6 bases). CDR3 nucleotide sequence: TGTGCCAGCAGCTTAGTGGGGCCGGGACAACCCCAATACGAGCAGTACTTC. Translation: CASSLVGPGQPQYEQYF.